A single sample gave rise to the 10 T cell receptor beta chains below, sequenced in a study of OX40 agonist ivuxolimab in advanced cancers. Repertoires were generated with immunoSEQ multiplex PCR, while TCRdb's copy carries only in-frame clones and drops some. The table includes approximately 75,000 clones, approximately 78% detected once. The sample here was CD4+ or CD8+ T cells sorted from blood, taken in a trial of the OX40 agonist ivuxolimab. The receptors were sampled from an adult with an advanced solid tumor such as melanoma, head and neck, liver or kidney cancer.

The rearrangement joins TRBV7-7 to TRBJ2-1, with D unclear. From germline, CDR1 is SSHAT and CDR2 FNYEAQ (reference sequence). The CDR3 is made up of 14 amino acids. Trimming took 5 bases from V and 1 from J, leaving 9 bases between them. This CDR3 is CASSLGPSYNEQFF. The DNA of the CDR3 is TGTGCCAGCAGCCTAGGCCCTTCCTACAATGAGCAGTTCTTC.

V is TRBV18 and J is TRBJ2-3, with 7 bases matching TRBD2. CDR1 and CDR2 from the germline V gene are KGHSH and LQKENI. Trimming cost V 2 bases and J 5 bases; bases outside gene matches: 7. The CDR3 has 15 amino acids. Here the CDR3 DNA reads TGTGCCAGCTCACCAAATCTACAGCGGGGAGATACGCAGTATTTT. Translation: CASSPNLQRGDTQYF.

The chain links TRBV19 to TRBJ2-5; D is unresolved. The CDR3 contains 15 residues. In germline, CDR1 is LNHDA, CDR2 SQIVND (reference sequence). Trimming took 4 bases from V and 1 from J, leaving 13 bases between them. The CDR3 DNA follows: TGTGCCAGTAGTACCTCCCGGCGTACCCAAGAGACCCAGTACTTC. Translating gives CASSTSRRTQETQYF.

CDR3 sequence: CATSRGGWDGYTF. CDR3 coding DNA: TGTGCCACCAGCAGAGGGGGCTGGGATGGCTACACCTTC. This sequence joins TRBV15 and TRBJ1-2; a weak D match, TRBD1 (5 bases). Looked up from germline, CDR1 is LNHNV and CDR2 is YYDKDF (reference sequence). V lost 1 base, J lost 6 bases, and 9 bases lay in between. This CDR3 is built from 13 residues. Looking up the rest from reference TRBV15 and TRBJ1-2 gives the full variable domain: DAMVIQNPRYQVTQFGKPVTLSCSQTLNHNVMYWYQQKSSQAPKLLFHYYDKDFNNEADTPDNFQSRRPNTSFCFLDIRSPGLGDTAMYLCATSRGGWDGYTFGSGTRLTVV.

The chain carries TRBV21-1 and TRBJ2-1. TRBV21-1 is marked as a pseudogene. CDR3 size: 17 residues. The CDR3 DNA sequence: TGTGCCAGCAGCACTACCGCCGGGCTATGGCGCTACAATGAGCAGTTCTTC. Translated: CASSTTAGLWRYNEQFF.

The rearrangement joins TRBV6-5 to TRBJ2-3; D call uncertain. This CDR3 comprises 14 residues. Germline V CDR1 and CDR2: MNHEY, SVGAGI. The V gene lost 0 bases and the J gene lost 4 bases, with 8 bases spanning the gap. DNA of the CDR3: TGTGCCAGCAGTTACTCCGGGTCCGCAGATACGCAGTATTTT. It specifies CASSYSGSADTQYF.

This clone was detected only once. The rearrangement links TRBV5-1 to TRBJ2-3; possible D gene TRBD1, 6 bases. Germline V gives CDR1 SGHRS, CDR2 YFSETQ. The CDR3 extends over 13 amino acids. Deletions cut 5 bases from V and 4 bases from J, with 11 bases between. The CDR3 here is CASREQGSDTQYF. Written as DNA, the CDR3 is TGCGCCAGCAGGGAGCAGGGGTCAGATACGCAGTATTTT. Drawing the rest from reference TRBV5-1 and TRBJ2-3, the complete variable domain is KAGVTQTPRYLIKTRGQQVTLSCSPISGHRSVSWYQQTPGQGLQFLFEYFSETQRNKGNFPGRFSGRQFSNSRSEMNVSTLELGDSALYLCASREQGSDTQYFGPGTRLTVL.

V usage is TRBV7-3 and J usage is TRBJ2-3; weak D call: TRBD2 (5 bases). Deletions cut 5 bases from V and 7 bases from J, with 10 bases between. The CDR3 sequence is 12 residues long. Germline CDR1 is SGHTA and CDR2 is FQGTGA. CDR3 DNA sequence: TGTGCCAGCAGCCAGGACTTACATACGCAGTATTTT. Translating it yields CASSQDLHTQYF.

This sequence joins TRBV5-5 and TRBJ1-1, with D maybe TRBD1 (6 bases). The V gene's germline CDR1 is SGHKS and CDR2 YYEKEE (reference sequence). Trimming took 2 bases from V and 8 from J, leaving 16 bases between them. This CDR3 spans 14 amino acids. The DNA for the CDR3 is TGTGCCAGCAGCTTCCGCATGACCGGGACAGAAGCTTTCTTT. It yields the protein CASSFRMTGTEAFF.

This clone was observed a few times. The genes are TRBV19 and TRBJ1-1; perhaps TRBD1 as D (5 bases). Germline V gene data show CDR1 as LNHDA and CDR2 as SQIVND (reference sequence). V lost 2 bases to trimming and J lost 4 bases, with 17 bases between them. The CDR3 contains 16 residues. Here the CDR3 DNA reads TGTGCCAGTAGTATACAGGGTTACGTTGGGTCCACTGAAGCTTTCTTT. This gives the protein CASSIQGYVGSTEAFF.